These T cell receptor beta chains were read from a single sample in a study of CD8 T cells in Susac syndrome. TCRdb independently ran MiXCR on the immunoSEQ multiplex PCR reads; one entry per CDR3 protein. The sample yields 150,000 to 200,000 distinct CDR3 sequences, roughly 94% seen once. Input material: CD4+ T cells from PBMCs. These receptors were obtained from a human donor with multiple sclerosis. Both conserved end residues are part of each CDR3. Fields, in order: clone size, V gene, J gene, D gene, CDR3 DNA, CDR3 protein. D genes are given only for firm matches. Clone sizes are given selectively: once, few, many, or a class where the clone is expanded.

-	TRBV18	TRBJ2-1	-	TGTGCCAGCTCACCACCGTCAGCCGTCTTCTCCTACAATGAGCAGTTCTTC	CASSPPSAVFSYNEQFF
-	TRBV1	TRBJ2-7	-	TGCACCAGCAGCCCGCGGAAATCTAGGCAGGGGAACGAGCAGTACTTC	CTSSPRKSRQGNEQYF
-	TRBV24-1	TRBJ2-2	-	TGTGCCACCAGTGCCAGACAGAACACCGGGGAGCTGTTTTTT	CATSARQNTGELFF
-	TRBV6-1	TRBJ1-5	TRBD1	TGTGCCAGCGTTGGGACAGCTAATCAGCCCCAGCATTTT	CASVGTANQPQHF
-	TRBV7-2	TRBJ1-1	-	TGTGCCAGCAGCTTAGAACGGGTAAACACTGAAGCTTTCTTT	CASSLERVNTEAFF
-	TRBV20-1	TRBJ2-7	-	TGCAGTGCTAGAGATGGAGGAGGGAGTTGGGACGAGCAGTACTTC	CSARDGGGSWDEQYF
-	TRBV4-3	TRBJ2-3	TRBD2	TGCGCCAGCAGCCAAGATCTCCCGGGAGGGAGAGATACGCAGTATTTT	CASSQDLPGGRDTQYF
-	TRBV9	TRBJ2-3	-	TGTGCCAGCAGCGTAGAGGGACCAGATACGCAGTATTTT	CASSVEGPDTQYF
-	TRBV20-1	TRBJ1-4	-	TGCAGTGCGGGTACAGGGAACGATGAAAAACTGTTTTTT	CSAGTGNDEKLFF
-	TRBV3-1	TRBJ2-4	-	TGTGCCAGCAGTGCCAGTGGTCCGGGCATTCAGTACTTC	CASSASGPGIQYF
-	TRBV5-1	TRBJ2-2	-	TGCGCCAGCAGGCGAAGGGGAGCGCCCGGGGAGCTGTTTTTT	CASRRRGAPGELFF
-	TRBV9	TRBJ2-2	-	TGTGCCAGCAGCATCAGGCCCTATTCGGGAGTCTCTGGGGAGCTGTTTTTT	CASSIRPYSGVSGELFF
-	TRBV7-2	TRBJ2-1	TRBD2	TGTGCCAGCAGCCTACCGGGGACTAGATCCAATGAGCAGTTCTTC	CASSLPGTRSNEQFF
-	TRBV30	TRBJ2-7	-	TGTGCCTGGGAAACAGGGCCCCATCGCTACGAGCAGTACTTC	CAWETGPHRYEQYF
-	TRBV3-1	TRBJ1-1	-	TGTGCCAGCAGCACAAGAGGGGGAGACACTGAAGCTTTCTTT	CASSTRGGDTEAFF
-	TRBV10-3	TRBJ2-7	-	TGTGCCATCAGTGTGGTTACAGATCACAAACTCTTC	CAISVVTDHKLF
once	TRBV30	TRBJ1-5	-	TGTGCCTGGGCAGAAGGGCCGAGTCAGCCCCAGCATTTT	CAWAEGPSQPQHF
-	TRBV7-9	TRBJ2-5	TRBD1	TGTGCCAGCAGCACGACAGGGTCATTATTCCGAGAGACCCAGTACTTC	CASSTTGSLFRETQYF
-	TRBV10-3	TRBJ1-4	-	TGTGCCATCAGTGAGTCGAGCACTAATGAAAAACTGTTTTTT	CAISESSTNEKLFF
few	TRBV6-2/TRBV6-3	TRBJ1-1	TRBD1	TGTGCCAGCAGTTCCGGGACAGGGCTGAACACTGAAGCTTTCTTT	CASSSGTGLNTEAFF
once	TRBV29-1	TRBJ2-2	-	TGCAGCGTTAAGGGCCCCAGCACCGGGGAGCTGTTTTTT	CSVKGPSTGELFF
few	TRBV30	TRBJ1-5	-	TGTGCCTGGGGGGACACACGTAATCAGCCCCAGCATTTT	CAWGDTRNQPQHF
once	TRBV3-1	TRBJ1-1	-	TGTGCCAGCAGCCCATACGGAGAATCCGAAGCTTTCTTT	CASSPYGESEAFF
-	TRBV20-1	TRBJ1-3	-	TGCAGTGCTTACGACTCTGGAAACACCATATATTTT	CSAYDSGNTIYF
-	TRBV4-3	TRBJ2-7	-	TGCGCCAGCAGCCAAGTGGTCCGAACCGAGCAGTACTTC	CASSQVVRTEQYF
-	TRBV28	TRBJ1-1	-	TGTGCCAGCAGCATCCAGAGTAACACTGAAGCTTTCTTT	CASSIQSNTEAFF
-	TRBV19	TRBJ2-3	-	TGTTCCAGTAGTGTTGGACTGGCCGCAGATACGCAGTATTTT	CSSSVGLAADTQYF
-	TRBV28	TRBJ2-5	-	TGTGCCAGTTGGACTACCCGTTCGAAGACCCAGTACTTC	CASWTTRSKTQYF
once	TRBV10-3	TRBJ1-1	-	TGTGCCATCAGTAATAACGGGGGCCCTGAAGCTTTCTTT	CAISNNGGPEAFF
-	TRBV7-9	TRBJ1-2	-	TGTGCCAGCAGCCAAGCGGACTATGGCTACACCTTC	CASSQADYGYTF
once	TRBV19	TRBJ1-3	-	TGTGCCAGTAGTATTCAGACAGCACTTGGAAACACCATATATTTT	CASSIQTALGNTIYF
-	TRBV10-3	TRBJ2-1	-	TGTGCCATCGCCTCCCGACTGGTCGATGAGCAGTTCTTC	CAIASRLVDEQFF
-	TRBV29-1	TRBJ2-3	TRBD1	TGCAGCGTTAGAGGGACAGGGGTTACAGATACGCAGTATTTT	CSVRGTGVTDTQYF
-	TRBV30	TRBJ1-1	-	TGTGCCGGGGGGAGGCTGGTTCGAACTGAAGCTTTCTTT	CAGGRLVRTEAFF
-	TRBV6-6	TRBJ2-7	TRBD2	TGTGCCAGCAGCGGAGGCACTAGCGGATCCTACGAGCAGTACTTC	CASSGGTSGSYEQYF
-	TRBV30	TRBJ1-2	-	TGTGCCTGGAGTGTACTCGGGGGTGGCTACACCTTC	CAWSVLGGGYTF
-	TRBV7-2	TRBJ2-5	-	TGTGCCAGCAGCCGGACGTTACGAGAGACCCAGTACTTC	CASSRTLRETQYF
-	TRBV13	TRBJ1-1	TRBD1	TGTGCCAGCAGCTTAGGCCGGGGGACAGGGAGGGCTGAAGCTTTCTTT	CASSLGRGTGRAEAFF
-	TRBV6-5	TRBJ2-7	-	TGTGCCAGCAGTTACCAGGGGGGAGAGTCCTACGAGCAGTACTTC	CASSYQGGESYEQYF
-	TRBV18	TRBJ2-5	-	TGTGCCAGCTCACCTTCAGACACCCAGTACTTC	CASSPSDTQYF
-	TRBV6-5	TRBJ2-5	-	TGTGCCAGCGGACTGGGGAGCGGACAAGAGACCCAGTACTTC	CASGLGSGQETQYF
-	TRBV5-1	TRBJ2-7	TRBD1	TGCGCCAGCGGACAGGAGAACTCCTACGAGCAGTACTTC	CASGQENSYEQYF
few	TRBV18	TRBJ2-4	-	TGTGCCAGCTCACCTCTAGCCAAAAACATTCAGTACTTC	CASSPLAKNIQYF
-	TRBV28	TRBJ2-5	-	TGTGCCAGCAATTCTGGGAGTGCGCACCAAGAGACCCAGTACTTC	CASNSGSAHQETQYF
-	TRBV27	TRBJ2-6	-	TGTGCCAGCAGTTTTGTGGGGGCTGGGGCCAACGTCCTGACTTTC	CASSFVGAGANVLTF